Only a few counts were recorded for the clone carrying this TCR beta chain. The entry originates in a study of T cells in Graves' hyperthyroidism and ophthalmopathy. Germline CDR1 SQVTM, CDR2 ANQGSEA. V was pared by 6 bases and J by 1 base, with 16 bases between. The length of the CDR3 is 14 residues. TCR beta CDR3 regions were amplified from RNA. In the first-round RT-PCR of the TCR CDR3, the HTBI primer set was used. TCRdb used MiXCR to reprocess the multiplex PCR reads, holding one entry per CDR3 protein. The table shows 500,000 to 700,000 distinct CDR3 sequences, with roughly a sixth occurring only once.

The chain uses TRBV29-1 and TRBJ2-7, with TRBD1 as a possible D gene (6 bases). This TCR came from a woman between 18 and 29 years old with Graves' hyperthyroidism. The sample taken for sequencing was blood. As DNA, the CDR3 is TGCAGCGTCCGAATCCGGGACACTTCCTACGAGCAGTACTTC. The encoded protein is CSVRIRDTSYEQYF.